There are a few counts of the clone carrying this T cell receptor (beta chain). Its antigen is unidentified. Unique molecular identifiers were attached to individual cDNA molecules. Each CDR3 protein gets one entry after TCRdb re-called the 5' RACE reads with MiXCR. The sample shows 100,000 to 130,000 distinct CDR3 sequences, around 10% of them seen only once. This sample was taken from a study of early T cells in non-severe SARS-CoV-2 infection. Study at large: Sequenced material consisted of bulk RNA (from unsorted whole blood), and chains were unpaired.

Trimming stripped 4 bases from V and 1 base from J, with 7 bases between. Germline CDR1 WSHSY, CDR2 SAAADI. The CDR3 has 13 residues. Findings and limits, study-wide: Comparison of clonotypes with VDJdb favored anti-spike CD8 responses while missing private and CD4 specificities.

The material sequenced was whole blood. The TCR originated in an adult who was a healthcare worker with PCR-confirmed SARS-CoV-2 infection or an uninfected control (not recorded which). The rearrangement links TRBV10-2 to TRBJ1-1, with a possible D match to TRBD1 (5 bases). Here the CDR3 DNA reads TGCGCCAGCAGTGGACAGCCGAACACTGAAGCTTTCTTT. Amino acids: CASSGQPNTEAFF.